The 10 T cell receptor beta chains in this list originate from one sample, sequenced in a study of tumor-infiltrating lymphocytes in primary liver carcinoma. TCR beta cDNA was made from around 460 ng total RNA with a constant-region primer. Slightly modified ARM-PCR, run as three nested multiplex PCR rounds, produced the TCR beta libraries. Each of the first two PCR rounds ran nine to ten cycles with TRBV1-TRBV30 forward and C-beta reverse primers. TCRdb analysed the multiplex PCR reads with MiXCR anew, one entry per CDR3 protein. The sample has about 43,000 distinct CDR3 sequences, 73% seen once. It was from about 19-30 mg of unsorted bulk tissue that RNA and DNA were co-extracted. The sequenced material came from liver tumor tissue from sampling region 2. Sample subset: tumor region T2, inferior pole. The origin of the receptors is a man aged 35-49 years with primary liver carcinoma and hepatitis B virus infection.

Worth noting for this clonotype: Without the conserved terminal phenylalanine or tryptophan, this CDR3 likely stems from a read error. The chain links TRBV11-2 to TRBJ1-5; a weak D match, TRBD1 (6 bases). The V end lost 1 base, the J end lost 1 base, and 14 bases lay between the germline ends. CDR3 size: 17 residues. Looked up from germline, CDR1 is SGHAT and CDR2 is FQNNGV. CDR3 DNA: TGTGCCAGCAGCTTAGTATGGGTAACAGGGAGCAATCAGCCCCAGCATTCC. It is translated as CASSLVWVTGSNQPQHS.

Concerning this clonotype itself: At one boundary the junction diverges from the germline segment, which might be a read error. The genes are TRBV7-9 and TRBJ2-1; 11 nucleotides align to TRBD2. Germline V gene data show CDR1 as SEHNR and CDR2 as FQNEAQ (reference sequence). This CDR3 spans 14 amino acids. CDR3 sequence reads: CASSFGTSGNEQVF. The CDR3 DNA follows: TGTGCCAGCAGCTTCGGGACTAGCGGCAATGAGCAGGTCTTC.

CDR3 protein: CAGTGTGGVRANVLTF. The DNA of the CDR3 is TGTGCCGGTACCGGGACAGGGGGTGTTAGGGCCAACGTCCTGACTTTC. The chain couples TRBV6-1 to TRBJ2-6; the match to TRBD1 covers 11 bases. Germline V gene lookup returns CDR1 MNHNS and CDR2 SASEGT. There are 16 residues in the CDR3. The V and J ends lost 11 bases and 5 bases, in that order; junction bases with no gene match: 11.

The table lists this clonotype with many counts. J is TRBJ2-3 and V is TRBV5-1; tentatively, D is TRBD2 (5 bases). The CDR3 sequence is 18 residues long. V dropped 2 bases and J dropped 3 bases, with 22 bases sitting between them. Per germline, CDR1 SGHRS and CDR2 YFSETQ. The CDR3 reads CASSFGLRLETLTDTQYF. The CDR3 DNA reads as TGCGCCAGCAGCTTTGGACTCCGACTGGAAACCCTAACAGATACGCAGTATTTT.

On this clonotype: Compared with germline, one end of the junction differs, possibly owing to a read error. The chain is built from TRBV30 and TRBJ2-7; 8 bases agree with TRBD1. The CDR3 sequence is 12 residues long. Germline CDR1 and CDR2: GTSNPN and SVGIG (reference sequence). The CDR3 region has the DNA TGTGCCTGGAGTATAGGACAGGGCGAGCAATACTTC. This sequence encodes CAWSIGQGEQYF.

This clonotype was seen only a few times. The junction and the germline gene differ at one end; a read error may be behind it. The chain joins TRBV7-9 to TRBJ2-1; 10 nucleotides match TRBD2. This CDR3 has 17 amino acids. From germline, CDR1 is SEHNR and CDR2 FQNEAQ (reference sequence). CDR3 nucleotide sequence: TGTGCTAGCAGCTTTAAGGGAGCGGGAGGGTACTGCAATGAGCAGTTCTTC. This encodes CASSFKGAGGYCNEQFF.

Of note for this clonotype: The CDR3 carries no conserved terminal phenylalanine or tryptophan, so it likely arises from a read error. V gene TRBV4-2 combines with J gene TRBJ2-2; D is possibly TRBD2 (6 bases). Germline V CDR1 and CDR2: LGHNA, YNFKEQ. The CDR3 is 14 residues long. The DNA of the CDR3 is TGTGCCAGCGGCCAAGATCAGGTGGGAGGTGAGCTGTTTTTA. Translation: CASGQDQVGGELFL.

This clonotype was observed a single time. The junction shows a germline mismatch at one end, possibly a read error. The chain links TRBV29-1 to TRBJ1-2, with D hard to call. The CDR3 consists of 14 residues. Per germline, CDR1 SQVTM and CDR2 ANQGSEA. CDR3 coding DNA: TGCAGCGTCAAGTTTGGACGGTCGATCAATGGCTGCACCTTC. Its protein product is CSVKFGRSINGCTF.

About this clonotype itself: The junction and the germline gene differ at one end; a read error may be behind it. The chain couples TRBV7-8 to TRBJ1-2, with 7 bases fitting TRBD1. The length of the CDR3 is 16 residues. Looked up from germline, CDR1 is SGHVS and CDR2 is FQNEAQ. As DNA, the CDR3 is TGTGCCAGCAGTTTAGCGGTCCGACAGGGAGGCTATGGCTACACCTTC. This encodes CASSLAVRQGGYGYTF.

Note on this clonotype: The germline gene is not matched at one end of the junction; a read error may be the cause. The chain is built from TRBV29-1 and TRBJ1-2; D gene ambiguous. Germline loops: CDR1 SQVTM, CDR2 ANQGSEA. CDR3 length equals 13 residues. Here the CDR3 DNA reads TGTAGCATGTATCTTGCTCGCGATTATGGCTACACCTTC. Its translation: CSMYLARDYGYTF.